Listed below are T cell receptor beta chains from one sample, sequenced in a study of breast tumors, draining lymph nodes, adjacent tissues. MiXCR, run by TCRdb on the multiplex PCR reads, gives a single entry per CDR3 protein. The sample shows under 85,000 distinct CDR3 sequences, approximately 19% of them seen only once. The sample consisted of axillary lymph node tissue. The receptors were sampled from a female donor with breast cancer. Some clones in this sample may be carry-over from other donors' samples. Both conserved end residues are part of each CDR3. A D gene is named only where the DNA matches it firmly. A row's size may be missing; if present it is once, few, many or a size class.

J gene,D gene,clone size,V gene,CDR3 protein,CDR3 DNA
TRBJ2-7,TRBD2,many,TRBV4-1,CASSQGAGGRGEQYF,TGCGCCAGCAGCCAAGGGGCGGGAGGGCGGGGGGAGCAGTACTTC
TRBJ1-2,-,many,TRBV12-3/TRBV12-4,CASSLTERPNYGYTF,TGTGCCAGCAGTTTGACAGAGAGACCTAACTATGGCTACACCTTC
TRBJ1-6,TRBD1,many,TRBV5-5,CASSLDLGQGANTLSPLHF,TGTGCCAGCAGCTTGGATTTGGGACAGGGGGCGAATACCCTTTCACCCCTCCACTTT
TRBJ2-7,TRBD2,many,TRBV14,CASTGSSGRPPYEQYF,TGTGCCAGCACCGGAAGTAGCGGGAGGCCCCCCTACGAGCAGTACTTC
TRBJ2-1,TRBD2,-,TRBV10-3,CAISPTGTSGRGGPDEQFF,TGTGCCATCAGTCCAACCGGGACTAGCGGGAGAGGAGGGCCCGATGAGCAGTTCTTC
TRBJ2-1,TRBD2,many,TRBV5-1,CASSSSGTAYNEQFF,TGCGCCAGCAGCTCGAGCGGGACCGCCTACAATGAGCAGTTCTTC
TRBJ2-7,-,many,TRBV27,CASSGRVMFLDYEQYF,TGTGCCAGCAGTGGTAGGGTAATGTTCCTCGACTACGAGCAGTACTTC
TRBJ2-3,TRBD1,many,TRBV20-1,CSADPGQGVPDTQYF,TGCAGTGCAGATCCCGGACAGGGGGTGCCAGATACGCAGTATTTT
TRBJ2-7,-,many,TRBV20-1,CSARVLQGTYEQYF,TGCAGTGCGCGGGTCTTACAGGGCACCTACGAGCAGTACTTC
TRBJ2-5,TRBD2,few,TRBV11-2,CASSYPGGPQETQYF,TGTGCCAGCAGCTACCCGGGAGGACCTCAAGAGACCCAGTACTTC
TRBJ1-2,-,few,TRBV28,CASSLEGTTGYTF,TGTGCCAGCAGTTTGGAGGGGACAACTGGCTACACCTTC
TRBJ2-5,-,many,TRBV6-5,CASSYSATVQETQYF,TGTGCCAGCAGTTACTCGGCGACAGTGCAAGAGACCCAGTACTTC
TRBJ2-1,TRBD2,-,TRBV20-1,CSATGLAGPTYNEQFF,TGCAGTGCTACGGGACTAGCGGGGCCTACTTACAATGAGCAGTTCTTC
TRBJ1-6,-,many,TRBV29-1,CSVNRDNNSPLHF,TGCAGCGTGAACCGGGACAATAATTCACCCCTCCACTTT
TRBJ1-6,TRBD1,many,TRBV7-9,CASSHGTGYNSPLHF,TGTGCCAGCAGCCACGGGACAGGGTATAATTCACCCCTCCACTTT
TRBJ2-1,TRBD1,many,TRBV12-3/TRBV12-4,CASSWTDRGIDEQFF,TGTGCCAGCAGTTGGACGGACAGGGGGATCGATGAGCAGTTCTTC
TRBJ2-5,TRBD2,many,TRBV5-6,CASSWTGGAEQETQYF,TGTGCCAGCAGCTGGACGGGGGGTGCGGAACAAGAGACCCAGTACTTC
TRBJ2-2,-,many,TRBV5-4,CASSLSATGELFF,TGTGCCAGCAGCTTGAGCGCGACCGGGGAGCTGTTTTTT
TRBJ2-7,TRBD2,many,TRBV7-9,CASSLSGATYEQYF,TGTGCCAGCAGCTTAAGCGGGGCCACCTACGAGCAGTACTTC
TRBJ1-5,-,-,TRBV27,CASSIQGGNQPQHF,TGTGCCAGCAGCATACAGGGAGGGAATCAGCCCCAGCATTTT
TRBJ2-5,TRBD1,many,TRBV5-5,CASSWDRDGVVSQYF,TGTGCCAGCAGCTGGGACAGGGACGGTGTCGTATCCCAGTACTTC
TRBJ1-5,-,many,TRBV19,CASSIIIGSNQPQHF,TGTGCCAGTAGTATTATCATTGGAAGCAATCAGCCCCAGCATTTT
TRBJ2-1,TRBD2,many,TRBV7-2,CASSLQTSGLYNEQFF,TGTGCCAGCAGCTTACAGACTAGCGGCCTTTACAATGAGCAGTTCTTC
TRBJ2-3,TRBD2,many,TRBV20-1,CSAESGVGATDTQYF,TGCAGTGCCGAGAGCGGGGTAGGGGCCACAGATACGCAGTATTTT
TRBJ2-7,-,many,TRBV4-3,CASSSRVGTTYEQYF,TGCGCCAGCAGCTCCAGGGTCGGAACCACCTACGAGCAGTACTTC
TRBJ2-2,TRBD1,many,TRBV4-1,CASSQEGTANTGELFF,TGCGCCAGCAGCCAAGAAGGGACAGCGAACACCGGGGAGCTGTTTTTT
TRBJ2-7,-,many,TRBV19,CASSMRGNEQYF,TGTGCCAGTAGTATGCGTGGGAACGAGCAGTACTTC
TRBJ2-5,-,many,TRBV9,CASSVLGYIQETQYF,TGTGCCAGCAGCGTACTCGGTTATATCCAAGAGACCCAGTACTTC